The rows below give T cell receptor beta chains drawn from one sample of a study of radiotherapy plus CTLA-4 blockade in lung cancer. Clones were sequenced by immunoSEQ multiplex PCR, and TCRdb holds only the in-frame ones, with some missing. Of roughly 120,000 clones detected, about four fifths appear once; the ten largest clones hold over 4%. Sequenced material: peripheral blood, taken from a patient treated with radiotherapy plus ipilimumab. Source of these receptors: a human donor with non-small cell lung cancer who had a partial response to radiotherapy plus ipilimumab. The CDR3 runs from the conserved cysteine through the conserved F or W. Each record gives: J gene, D gene, V gene, clone size, CDR3 DNA, CDR3 protein. D genes are given only for firm matches. Clone sizes are given selectively: once, few, many, or a class where the clone is expanded.

>TRBJ2-5|-|TRBV5-4|-
TGTGCCAGCAGCTTGGCTCAGGAGACCCAGTACTTC
CASSLAQETQYF
>TRBJ2-1|TRBD2|TRBV10-3|-
TGTGCCATCAGCCGAACGACTAGCGGGAGTTCAATTACGTCCTACAATGAGCAGTTCTTC
CAISRTTSGSSITSYNEQFF
>TRBJ2-7|TRBD1|TRBV6-5|-
TGTGCCAGCAGTGGAACAGGGGGAGACTACGAGCAGTACTTC
CASSGTGGDYEQYF
>TRBJ2-7|-|TRBV29-1|-
TGCAGCGTTTGTATGCAGGGCATAGGCGAGCAGTACTTC
CSVCMQGIGEQYF
>TRBJ1-1|-|TRBV6-6|-
TGTGCCAGCAGTTTCACAGGGCAGCCTGAAGCTTTCTTT
CASSFTGQPEAFF
>TRBJ1-5|-|TRBV6-4|-
TGTGCCAGCAGTCCCGAGGGGGGGAATCAGCCCCAGCATTTT
CASSPEGGNQPQHF
>TRBJ2-5|-|TRBV30|-
TGTGCCTGGAGTGGAGCTTGGGCCACCGCCCAAGAGACCCAGTACTTC
CAWSGAWATAQETQYF
>TRBJ1-5|TRBD1|TRBV4-1|few
TGCGCCAGCAGCCGAGGACAGGGCGTGGGTCAGCCCCAGCATTTT
CASSRGQGVGQPQHF
>TRBJ1-1|TRBD1|TRBV28|-
TGTGCCAGCTCGACAGGGGGCGGGCAAGCTTTCTTT
CASSTGGGQAFF
>TRBJ2-2|-|TRBV10-3|-
TGTGCCATCAGTGAAGGACAGACGAACACCGGGGAGCTGTTTTTT
CAISEGQTNTGELFF
>TRBJ2-3|TRBD1|TRBV18|-
TGTGCCAGCTCACCAGGACAGGGAATAGATACGCAGTATTTT
CASSPGQGIDTQYF
>TRBJ2-3|TRBD2|TRBV5-5|-
TGTGCCAGCAGCCCCGGGACTAGCGGGACGGATACGCAGTATTTT
CASSPGTSGTDTQYF
>TRBJ1-1|-|TRBV28|-
TGTGCCAGCAGTTTTCGTGGGAGAGGAGAAGCGAACACTGAAGCTTTCTTT
CASSFRGRGEANTEAFF
>TRBJ2-5|TRBD1|TRBV7-9|-
TGTGCCAGCACCAGGACAGGGGGCGGAGAGACCCAGTACTTC
CASTRTGGGETQYF
>TRBJ1-1|TRBD1|TRBV19|once
TGTGCCAGTAGGCCCCACCGGGACAGGTTGAACACTGAAGCTTTCTTT
CASRPHRDRLNTEAFF
>TRBJ1-4|-|TRBV30|-
TGTGCCTGGAGTGCCATGACAGCCACTAATGAAAAACTGTTTTTT
CAWSAMTATNEKLFF
>TRBJ1-1|-|TRBV19|few
TGTGCCAGTAGTATAGCGGACAGCAACACTGAAGCTTTCTTT
CASSIADSNTEAFF
>TRBJ2-1|TRBD2|TRBV28|-
TGTGCCAGCAGTTTGGGACTAGCGGGAGCCGTCTACAATGAGCAGTTCTTC
CASSLGLAGAVYNEQFF
>TRBJ2-6|-|TRBV27|-
TGTGCCAGTGCGGTCCTCTCTGGGGCCAACGTCCTGACTTTC
CASAVLSGANVLTF
>TRBJ2-1|TRBD2|TRBV2|-
TGTGCCAGCAGTTCTAGCGGGAGAGTCCACAATGAGCAGTTCTTC
CASSSSGRVHNEQFF
>TRBJ2-2|TRBD2|TRBV6-4|-
TGTGCCAGCAGTGACTCCTACCGGACTAGCGGGCTTCTAGCTAGCACCGGGGAGCTGTTTTTT
CASSDSYRTSGLLASTGELFF
>TRBJ1-1|TRBD1|TRBV27|once
TGTGCCAGCAGTCCCAGGCTCACAGGGGGTCCGGCTTTCTTT
CASSPRLTGGPAFF
>TRBJ1-2|TRBD1|TRBV18|-
TGTGCCAGCTCACTCGGGACAGGGGGCGCCGGGGGCTATGGCTACACCTTC
CASSLGTGGAGGYGYTF